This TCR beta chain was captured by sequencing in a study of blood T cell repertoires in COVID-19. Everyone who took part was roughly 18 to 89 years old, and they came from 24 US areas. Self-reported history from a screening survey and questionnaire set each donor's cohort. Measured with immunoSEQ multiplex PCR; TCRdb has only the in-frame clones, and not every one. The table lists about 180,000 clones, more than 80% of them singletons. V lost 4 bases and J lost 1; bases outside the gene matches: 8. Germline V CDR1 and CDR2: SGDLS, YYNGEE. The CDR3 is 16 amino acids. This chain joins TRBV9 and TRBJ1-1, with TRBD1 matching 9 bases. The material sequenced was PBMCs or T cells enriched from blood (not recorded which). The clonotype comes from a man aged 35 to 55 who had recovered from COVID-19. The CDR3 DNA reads TGTGCCAGCAGCCCTCGGACAGGGGCCACGAACACTGAAGCTTTCTTT. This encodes CASSPRTGATNTEAFF.